This entry is about one TCR beta chain. Its target is unknown. These data come from a study of vaccination effects on CD4 cells after COVID-19. ViraFEST expansion of antigen-specific CD4+ T cells with viral peptide pools preceded sequencing. Between days 9 and 10 of culture, CD4+ T cells were separated out. Each person got two doses of an mRNA SARS-CoV-2 vaccine, BNT162b2 or mRNA-1273. Some clones are missing from TCRdb's copy, which holds only in-frame ones; the method was immunoSEQ multiplex PCR. This sample yields approximately 30,000 clones, of which around four fifths are seen a single time; 10% belongs to the top ten. J lost 5 bases, V lost 10 bases, and 13 bases had no gene match. This CDR3 region has 14 residues. The germline CDR1 and CDR2 sequences are LNHDA and SQIVND (reference sequence).

The sequence was collected from a human donor who received a COVID-19 vaccine. The source material was CD4+ T cells from PBMCs cultured with HCoV-NL63 spike peptides, sampled after COVID-19 vaccination. V usage is TRBV19 and J usage is TRBJ1-1; 7 bases line up with TRBD1. In nucleotides, the CDR3 is TGTGCCACTAGGACAGGCGCAACGGGTACTGAAGCTTTCTTT. Its protein product is CATRTGATGTEAFF.